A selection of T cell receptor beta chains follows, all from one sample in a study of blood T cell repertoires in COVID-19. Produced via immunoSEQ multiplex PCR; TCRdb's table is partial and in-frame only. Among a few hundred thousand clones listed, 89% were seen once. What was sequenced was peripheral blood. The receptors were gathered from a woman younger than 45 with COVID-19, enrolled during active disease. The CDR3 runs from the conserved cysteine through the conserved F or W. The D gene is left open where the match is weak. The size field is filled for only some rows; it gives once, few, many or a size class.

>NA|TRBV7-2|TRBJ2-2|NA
CASSLKTGTGELFF
TGTGCCAGCAGCCTAAAGACGGGGACCGGGGAGCTGTTTTTT
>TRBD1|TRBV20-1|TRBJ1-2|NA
CSIGGQGPSF
TGCAGCATAGGGGGACAGGGTCCCTCCTTC
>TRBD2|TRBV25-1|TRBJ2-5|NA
CASSPSGGAYETQYF
TGTGCCAGCAGCCCTAGCGGGGGGGCGTATGAGACCCAGTACTTC
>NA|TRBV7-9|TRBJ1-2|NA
CASSLGTVYGYTF
TGTGCCAGCAGCTTAGGGACAGTCTATGGCTACACCTTC
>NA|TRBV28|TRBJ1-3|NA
CASAEVPGNTIYF
TGTGCCAGCGCAGAGGTCCCTGGAAACACCATATATTTT
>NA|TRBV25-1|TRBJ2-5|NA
CASSYQGLPQETQYF
TGTGCCAGCAGTTACCAGGGCCTACCACAAGAGACCCAGTACTTC
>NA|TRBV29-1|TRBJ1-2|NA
CSVEDLGGNPNYGYTF
TGCAGCGTTGAAGATCTGGGAGGGAACCCTAACTATGGCTACACCTTC
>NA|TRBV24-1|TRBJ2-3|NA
CATSDSLQGMDTQYF
TGTGCCACCAGTGATTCCCTTCAGGGCATGGATACGCAGTATTTT
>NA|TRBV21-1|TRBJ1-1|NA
CASSKRGRRPPDTEAFF
TGTGCCAGCAGCAAAAGGGGGCGACGGCCGCCGGACACTGAAGCTTTCTTT
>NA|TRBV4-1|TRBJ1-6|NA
CASSQESIRGSYNSPLHF
TGCGCCAGCAGCCAAGAGTCGATTCGCGGGAGTTATAATTCACCCCTCCACTTT
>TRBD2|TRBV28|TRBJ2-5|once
CASGTLEAGVETQYF
TGTGCCAGCGGCACCCTTGAAGCGGGGGTTGAGACCCAGTACTTC
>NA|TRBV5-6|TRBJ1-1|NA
CASSLAHRDTEAFF
TGTGCCAGCAGCTTAGCTCACAGGGACACTGAAGCTTTCTTT
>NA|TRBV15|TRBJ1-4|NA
CATGGRGGGGKLFF
TGTGCCACCGGAGGGAGGGGGGGCGGCGGAAAACTGTTTTTT